These 17 T cell receptor beta chains were all obtained from the same sample, sequenced in a study of technical replicates of blood from a few donors. TCRdb's table, derived via immunoSEQ multiplex PCR, lists solely in-frame clones and lacks some. There are more than 65,000 clones in the sample; about 93% occur only once, and 0.3% to 0.45% lies in the top ten. The sequenced material came from T cells isolated from PBMCs. Receptors originate from a human donor in good health.

The chain uses TRBV4-1 and TRBJ2-7, with D possibly TRBD1 on 6 matching bases. The germline V and J ends were trimmed by 4 bases and 4 bases, with 26 bases remaining between them. The germline CDR1 and CDR2 sequences are MGHRA and YSYEKL. This CDR3 is built from 18 residues. CDR3 nucleotides: TGCGCCAGCAGCCTTCGGAAAGAGGACAGTACGGGGATATACGAGCAGTACTTC. Protein product: CASSLRKEDSTGIYEQYF.

The sample holds a few counts of this clone. The chain has TRBV16 and TRBJ2-2; TRBD2 matches 8 bases. This CDR3 has 17 amino acids. Per the germline V gene, CDR1 is KGHSY and CDR2 is FQNENV. Trimming removed 0 bases from V and 4 bases from J; junction bases left unmatched: 7. The CDR3 loop reads CASSQSRLAGGTGELFF. CDR3 DNA: TGTGCCAGCAGCCAATCGCGTCTAGCGGGCGGCACCGGGGAGCTGTTTTTT.

CDR3 bases: TGTGCCAGCAGTCGGCTGGGACAGGCTTCCTACGAGCAGTACTTC. Encoded protein: CASSRLGQASYEQYF. V usage is TRBV6-5 and J usage is TRBJ2-7; 8 bases match TRBD1. V shed 5 bases, J shed 1 base, and the junction held 7 bases outside the gene matches. From germline, CDR1 is MNHEY and CDR2 SVGAGI. This CDR3 is 15 amino acids long.

The rearrangement joins TRBV30 to TRBJ2-1, with TRBD1 as a possible D gene (5 bases). In germline, CDR1 is GTSNPN, CDR2 SVGIG (reference sequence). The CDR3 runs 14 residues. The CDR3 region has the DNA TGTATATTGCAGGGCAGGGAAACCTACAATGAGCAGTTCTTC. It translates to CILQGRETYNEQFF.

V and J are TRBV28 and TRBJ2-5; possibly TRBD2 for D (5 bases). CDR1 is MDHEN and CDR2 is SYDVKM in the germline V gene. The CDR3 spans 14 residues. V gave up 8 bases and J gave up 5 bases, with 18 bases separating them. CDR3 protein: CASQKLVLLETQYF. The CDR3 DNA follows: TGTGCCAGCCAAAAACTAGTCTTATTGGAGACCCAGTACTTC.

The J gene is TRBJ1-4, the V gene TRBV4-3; D possibly corresponds to TRBD1 (5 bases). The CDR3 sequence is 14 residues long. Per germline, CDR1 LGHNA and CDR2 YSLEER. Trimming took 3 bases from V and 3 from J, leaving 8 bases between them. The CDR3 region has the DNA TGCGCCAGCAGCCAGACAGAACCTAATGAAAAACTGTTTTTT. This sequence encodes CASSQTEPNEKLFF.

V usage is TRBV19 and J usage is TRBJ2-2; D uncertain. V was cut by 5 bases and J by 4 bases, with 8 bases left in between. Germline CDR1 and CDR2: LNHDA and SQIVND (reference sequence). This CDR3 spans 13 amino acids. In nucleotides, the CDR3 is TGTGCCAGTAGTTACGAGGCCACCGGGGAGCTGTTTTTT. The encoded protein is CASSYEATGELFF.

The CDR3 bases are TGTGCCAGCACCAGATCCGGGACAGGTGGCTACGAGCAGTACTTC. It translates to CASTRSGTGGYEQYF. The rearrangement uses TRBV6-5 and TRBJ2-7, with TRBD1 identical over 8 bases. This CDR3 comprises 15 residues. Germline lookup yields CDR1 MNHEY and CDR2 SVGAGI. The V and J ends lost 7 bases and 3 bases, in that order; junction bases with no gene match: 11.

This clone has a single count. V usage is TRBV7-9 and J usage is TRBJ2-5, with D perhaps matching TRBD1 (6 bases). V was shortened by 4 bases and J by 2 bases, with 14 bases between the two germline ends. Per germline, CDR1 SEHNR and CDR2 FQNEAQ (reference sequence). This CDR3 spans 15 amino acids. DNA of the CDR3: TGTGCCAGCAGCTCAAGGGCAGGGGAGCAAGAGACCCAGTACTTC. It yields the protein CASSSRAGEQETQYF.

This chain connects TRBV5-1 to TRBJ1-4; D may be TRBD1 (6 bases). Germline loops: CDR1 SGHRS, CDR2 YFSETQ. Trimming pared 0 bases from V and 8 bases from J, leaving 11 bases between. The CDR3 consists of 14 residues. CDR3 in amino acids: CASSLAGEEEKLFF. The DNA of the CDR3 is TGCGCCAGCAGCTTGGCAGGGGAAGAGGAAAAACTGTTTTTT.

V and J are TRBV5-5 and TRBJ1-1; no clear D. The CDR3 is made up of 11 amino acids. Germline V lookup: CDR1 SGHKS, CDR2 YYEKEE (reference sequence). With 5 bases removed from V and 4 bases from J, the gap between germline ends came to 6 bases. This chain's CDR3 is CASSSSTEAFF. CDR3 coding DNA: TGTGCCAGCAGTTCCTCCACTGAAGCTTTCTTT.

The chain carries TRBV29-1 and TRBJ2-7, with TRBD2 matching over 11 bases. V shed 1 base, J shed 5 bases, and the junction held 4 bases outside the gene matches. The CDR3 contains 14 residues. Germline loops: CDR1 SQVTM, CDR2 ANQGSEA. CDR3 in DNA: TGCAGCGTTGAAGTAGCGGGAGGGCCTCACGAGCAGTACTTC. This translates into CSVEVAGGPHEQYF.

This clone turned up a few times. The chain recombines TRBV19 with TRBJ1-1, with D uncertain. CDR1 is LNHDA, CDR2 SQIVND, per germline (reference sequence). Trimming cost V 5 bases and J 1 base, with 8 bases left between them. The CDR3 has 13 residues. The CDR3 sequence is CASSYEWNTEAFF. DNA of the CDR3: TGTGCCAGTAGTTACGAGTGGAACACTGAAGCTTTCTTT. Variable domain in full (rest from reference TRBV19 and TRBJ1-1): DGGITQSPKYLFRKEGQNVTLSCEQNLNHDAMYWYRQDPGQGLRLIYYSQIVNDFQKGDIAEGYSVSREKKESFPLTVTSAQKNPTAFYLCASSYEWNTEAFFGQGTRLTVV.

The CDR3 DNA sequence: TGCGCCAGCAGCCAAGATAATAGCGGGACCTTCAATGAGCAGTTCTTC. The encoded protein is CASSQDNSGTFNEQFF. The V call is TRBV4-3, the J call TRBJ2-1, with 8 bases matching TRBD2. Germline assignment: CDR1 LGHNA and CDR2 YSLEER. The V gene end was trimmed by 0 bases and the J gene end by 6 bases; junction bases not matched to a gene: 7. The CDR3 length is 16 residues.

CDR3 DNA sequence: TGTGCCAGCAGCTCCTCTAGAGGGGGCAGCAATCAGCCCCAGCATTTT. Translating gives CASSSSRGGSNQPQHF. The gene calls are TRBV7-2 and TRBJ1-5; 7 bases match TRBD1. There are 16 residues in the CDR3. The junction had 7 bases not matched to a gene; V was cut back by 4 bases and J by 1 base. Germline V gives CDR1 SGHTA, CDR2 FQGNSA.

The gene calls are TRBV7-2 and TRBJ1-1; 8 bases align to TRBD1. V was pared by 3 bases and J by 0 bases, with 0 bases of the junction left unmatched. Germline assignment: CDR1 SGHTA and CDR2 FQGNSA. The CDR3 runs to 14 residues. The CDR3, as DNA: TGTGCCAGCAGCTTGGGACAGGTGAACACTGAAGCTTTCTTT. Translating gives CASSLGQVNTEAFF.

The chain joins TRBV27 to TRBJ1-2; tentative D call: TRBD1 (5 bases). The length of the CDR3 is 13 residues. Per the germline V gene, CDR1 is MNHEY and CDR2 is SMNVEV (reference sequence). V lost 3 bases to trimming and J lost 9 bases, with 14 bases between them. The CDR3 reads CASSLYQGTSYTF. The DNA of the CDR3 is TGTGCCAGCAGTTTGTATCAGGGTACTAGCTACACCTTC.